Listed here is a single TCR beta chain. This entry is derived from a study of blood T cell repertoires in COVID-19. TCRdb's copy holds only in-frame clones and misses some; the assay was immunoSEQ multiplex PCR. The table has over 350,000 clones, more than 80% seen once; the top ten hold 1.4% to 1.5%. This receptor was taken from a woman aged 25 to 39 with active or convalescent COVID-19. Source material: peripheral blood.

CDR3 region: CASSQTNGRGNTEAFF. The DNA for the CDR3 is TGCGCCAGCAGCCAAACCAACGGCAGGGGGAACACTGAAGCTTTCTTT. The chain is built from TRBV5-1 and TRBJ1-1; perhaps TRBD1 as D (6 bases). This CDR3 has 16 amino acids. Germline V gene lookup returns CDR1 SGHRS and CDR2 YFSETQ. Deletions cut 4 bases from V and 1 base from J, with 17 bases between.